This entry is about one T cell receptor beta chain. Its antigen specificity is not known. No much larger clone is present one base from it, and per-base qualities are unavailable. V and J are trimmed by 5 bases and 4 bases, and the gene matches miss 14 bases of the junction. The CDR3 sequence holds 17 residues, the cysteine and phenylalanine included. The CDR3 DNA has 51 bases and is translated from base 1. Per the germline V gene (reference sequence), SEHNR is the CDR1 and FQNEAQ is the CDR2. This sample is part of a study of CD8 T cells in Susac syndrome (dated by TCRdb to about 2019). In the study overall: Whether CD8+ T cell activation and differentiation in Susac syndrome was antigen driven was tested using repertoire sequencing. CD8+ T cell repertoire clonality was compared between about a dozen healthy donors, around 14 Susac syndrome patients and about 15 multiple sclerosis patients. Overall study outcomes, separate from this receptor: The TCR sequencing and HLA analysis was acknowledged to have included a relatively small number of individuals.

High-throughput TCR beta sequencing profiled peripheral blood CD8+ and CD4+ T cells from healthy donors, Susac syndrome patients and multiple sclerosis patients. The healthy donors served as controls matched for age and sex. Bulk CD8+ and CD4+ T cells were purified by magnetic negative isolation, whereas CD8+ TEMRA cells were enriched by FACS. Blood was drawn into EDTA tubes, processed within 24 hours, and PBMCs were isolated by density gradient centrifugation. PBMCs intended for TCR sequencing were cryopreserved in liquid nitrogen and thawed later in a water bath at 37 degrees C. The sorted or isolated CD4+, CD8+ and CD8+ TEMRA cells had a purity of 90% or higher. RNA was extracted with the RNeasy kit and roughly 0.45 to 1 ug was reverse transcribed using random hexamers. The immunoSEQ multiplex PCR assay, which covers 54 Vbeta and 13 Jbeta segments, was used to amplify TCR beta CDR3 regions. PCR amplification bias was corrected using a synthetic template baseline for primer optimization and computational correction. The original methods were these. Reads were annotated to V, D and J genes per IMGT and analyzed with immunoSEQ Analyzer, keeping only productive sequences. Clonality was computed as one minus Shannon entropy normalized by log2 of the number of productive unique sequences. Public and private clones were assessed among the 100 most prevalent clones of each patient and control. Clones were defined as Susac-specific when absent from the healthy and MS cohorts, from about 970 published viral clones and from other ImmuneACCESS disease sequences. The public reads were reanalyzed by TCRdb: fastp trimming at Q25, MiXCR alignment, in-frame beta chains only. Every entry covers one CDR3 protein and lists the most common genes and DNA from its rows. The V and J calls and clone size are TCRdb's, not the authors'. Recorded for this sample are 60,000 to 75,000 distinct CDR3 sequences; 85% to 95% of them occurred a single time. Around 0.25% of the sample rests with the top ten.

Here the chain combines TRBV7-9 and TRBJ2-5, and TRBD1 aligns with 9 junction nucleotides. The source of this sequence is a human donor in good health. Sequencing was done on a sample of CD8+ T cells from PBMCs. The CDR3 has the sequence CASSPTNRDRVRETQYF. The DNA sequence is given as TGTGCCAGCAGCCCAACTAACCGGGACAGGGTACGAGAGACCCAGTACTTC.